This T cell receptor beta chain was recovered during a study of Graves' ophthalmopathy and Graves' hyperthyroidism. For the study at large: A follow-up of 18 months without ophthalmopathy meant that hyperthyroidism was stable. Broader study findings: Detected in blood as well were most expanded thyroid clonotypes with frequency above 0.001.

This clonotype was seen at least ten times. The antigen remains unidentified. RNA transcripts provided the template for amplifying TCR beta CDR3 regions. In the first round, RT-PCR was carried out with HTBI primers, and a multiplex PCR formed the second round. MiXCR, applied by TCRdb to the multiplex PCR reads, yields one record per CDR3 protein. Among about 1.1 million distinct CDR3 sequences listed, roughly two fifths were seen once. This CDR3 is built from 17 residues. The V end lost 4 bases, the J end lost 3 bases, and 21 bases lay between the germline ends. CDR1 is SSHAT and CDR2 is FNYEAQ in the germline V gene (reference sequence). Participants with hyperthyroidism, aged 18 to 65, were newly diagnosed with under 2 months' duration. Pregnancy or lactation, uncontrolled infections and other autoimmune diseases were grounds for excluding patients.

The chain has TRBV7-7 and TRBJ2-5; D is uncertain. The source is an adult man with Graves' hyperthyroidism. The sequencing input was peripheral blood or thyroid tissue (not recorded which). For the CDR3, the DNA is TGTGCCAGCAGCTACGGGTCGGCAGGCTTATCCAAAGAGACCCAGTACTTC. Its protein is CASSYGSAGLSKETQYF.